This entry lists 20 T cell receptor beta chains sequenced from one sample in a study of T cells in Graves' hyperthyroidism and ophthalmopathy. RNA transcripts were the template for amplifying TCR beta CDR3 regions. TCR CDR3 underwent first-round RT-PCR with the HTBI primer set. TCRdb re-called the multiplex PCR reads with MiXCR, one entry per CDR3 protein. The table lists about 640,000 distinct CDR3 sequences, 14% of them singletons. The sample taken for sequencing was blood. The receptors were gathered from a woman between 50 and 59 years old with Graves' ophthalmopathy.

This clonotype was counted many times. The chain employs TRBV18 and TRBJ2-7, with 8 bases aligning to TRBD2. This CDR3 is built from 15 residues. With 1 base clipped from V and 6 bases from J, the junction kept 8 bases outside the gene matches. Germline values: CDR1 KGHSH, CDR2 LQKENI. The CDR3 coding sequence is TGTGCCAGCTCACCACGGTCGGGAGGGCCTTCCGAGCAGTACTTC. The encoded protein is CASSPRSGGPSEQYF.

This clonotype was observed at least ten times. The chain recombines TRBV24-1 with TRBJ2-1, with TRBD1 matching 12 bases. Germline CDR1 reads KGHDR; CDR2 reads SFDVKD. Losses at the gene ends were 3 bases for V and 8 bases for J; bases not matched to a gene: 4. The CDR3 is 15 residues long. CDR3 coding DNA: TGTGCCACCAGTGATCCCGGGACAGGGGGCTATGAGCAGTTCTTC. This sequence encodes CATSDPGTGGYEQFF.

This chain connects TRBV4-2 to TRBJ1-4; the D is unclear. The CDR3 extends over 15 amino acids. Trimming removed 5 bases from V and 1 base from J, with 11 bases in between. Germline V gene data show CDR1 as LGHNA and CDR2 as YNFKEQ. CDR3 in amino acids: CASSSGPLTNEKLFF. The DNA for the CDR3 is TGTGCCAGCAGCTCGGGTCCTTTAACTAATGAAAAACTGTTTTTT.

The chain's CDR3 is CASSHLLQESGANVLTF. The CDR3 DNA follows: TGTGCCAGCAGCCACCTATTACAGGAATCTGGGGCCAACGTCCTGACTTTC. This chain uses TRBV7-9 with TRBJ2-6, with D perhaps matching TRBD1 (5 bases). Germline assignment: CDR1 SEHNR and CDR2 FQNEAQ (reference sequence). V was clipped by 5 bases and J by 1 base, with 15 bases between them. There are 17 residues in the CDR3.

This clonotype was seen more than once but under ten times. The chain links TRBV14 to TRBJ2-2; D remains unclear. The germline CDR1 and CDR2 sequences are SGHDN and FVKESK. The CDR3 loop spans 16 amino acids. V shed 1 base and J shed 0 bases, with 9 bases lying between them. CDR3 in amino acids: CASSQVGFPNTGELFF. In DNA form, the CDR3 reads TGTGCCAGCAGCCAAGTGGGGTTCCCGAACACCGGGGAGCTGTTTTTT.

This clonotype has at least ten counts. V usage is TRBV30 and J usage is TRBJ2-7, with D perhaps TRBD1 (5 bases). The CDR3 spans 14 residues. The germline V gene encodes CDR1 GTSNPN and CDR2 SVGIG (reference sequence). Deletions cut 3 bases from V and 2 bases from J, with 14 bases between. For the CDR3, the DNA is TGTGCCTGGAGCCAACAGGCCTACACCTACGAGCAGTACTTC. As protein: CAWSQQAYTYEQYF.

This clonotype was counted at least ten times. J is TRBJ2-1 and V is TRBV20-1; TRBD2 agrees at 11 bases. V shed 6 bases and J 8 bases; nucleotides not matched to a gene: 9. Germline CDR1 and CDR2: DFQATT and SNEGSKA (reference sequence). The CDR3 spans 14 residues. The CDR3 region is CSALLAGESHEQFF. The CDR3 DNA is TGCAGTGCCCTACTAGCGGGAGAATCGCATGAGCAGTTCTTC.

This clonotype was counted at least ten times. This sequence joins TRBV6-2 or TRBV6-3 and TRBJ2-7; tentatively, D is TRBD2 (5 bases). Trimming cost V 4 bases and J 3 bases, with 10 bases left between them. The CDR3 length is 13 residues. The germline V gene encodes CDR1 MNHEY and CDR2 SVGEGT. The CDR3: CASSFSADYEQYF. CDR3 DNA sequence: TGTGCCAGCAGTTTTAGCGCCGACTACGAGCAGTACTTC.

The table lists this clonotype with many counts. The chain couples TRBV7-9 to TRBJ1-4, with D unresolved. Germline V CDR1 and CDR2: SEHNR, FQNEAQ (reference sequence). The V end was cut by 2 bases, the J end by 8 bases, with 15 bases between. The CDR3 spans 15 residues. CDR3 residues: CASSLPTIINEKLFF. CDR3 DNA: TGTGCCAGCAGCTTACCCACCATTATTAACGAAAAACTGTTTTTT.

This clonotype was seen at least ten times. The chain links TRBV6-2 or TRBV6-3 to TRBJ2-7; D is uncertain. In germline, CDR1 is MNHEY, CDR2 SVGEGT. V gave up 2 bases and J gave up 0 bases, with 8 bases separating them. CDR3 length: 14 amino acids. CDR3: CASSYVGTSYEQYF. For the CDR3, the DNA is TGTGCCAGCAGTTACGTTGGTACCTCCTACGAGCAGTACTTC.

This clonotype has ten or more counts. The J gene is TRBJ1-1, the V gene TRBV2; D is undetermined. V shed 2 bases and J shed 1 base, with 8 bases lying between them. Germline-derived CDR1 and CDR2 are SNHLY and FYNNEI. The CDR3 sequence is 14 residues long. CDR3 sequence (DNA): TGTGCCAGCAGTGAATCGGCAGGGAACACTGAAGCTTTCTTT. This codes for CASSESAGNTEAFF.

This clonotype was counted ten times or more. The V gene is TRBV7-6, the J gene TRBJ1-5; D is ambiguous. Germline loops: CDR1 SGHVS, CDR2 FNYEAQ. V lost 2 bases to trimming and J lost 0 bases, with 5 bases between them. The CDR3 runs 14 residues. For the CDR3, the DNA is TGTGCCAGCAGCTTATCCGATAGCAATCAGCCCCAGCATTTT. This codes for CASSLSDSNQPQHF. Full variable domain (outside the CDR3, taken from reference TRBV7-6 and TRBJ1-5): GAGVSQSPRYKVTKRGQDVALRCDPISGHVSLYWYRQALGQGPEFLTYFNYEAQQDKSGLPNDRFSAERPEGSISTLTIQRTEQRDSAMYRCASSLSDSNQPQHFGDGTRLSIL.

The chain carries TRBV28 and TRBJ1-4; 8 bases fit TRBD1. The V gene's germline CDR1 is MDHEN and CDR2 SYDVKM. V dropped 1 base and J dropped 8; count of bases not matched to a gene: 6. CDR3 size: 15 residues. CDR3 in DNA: TGTGCCAGCAGTTTATCAGGGGGCGCGGCGGAAAAACTGTTTTTT. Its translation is CASSLSGGAAEKLFF.

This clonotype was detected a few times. The CDR3 DNA follows: TGCAGTGCTCCCCCGGGAGGGGATACGCAGTATTTT. It yields the protein CSAPPGGDTQYF. This rearrangement joins TRBV20-1 to TRBJ2-3; 8 nucleotides match TRBD2. J gave up 6 bases and V 5 bases, and 4 bases lay outside the gene matches. The CDR3 extends over 12 amino acids. Germline CDR1 is DFQATT and CDR2 is SNEGSKA (reference sequence).

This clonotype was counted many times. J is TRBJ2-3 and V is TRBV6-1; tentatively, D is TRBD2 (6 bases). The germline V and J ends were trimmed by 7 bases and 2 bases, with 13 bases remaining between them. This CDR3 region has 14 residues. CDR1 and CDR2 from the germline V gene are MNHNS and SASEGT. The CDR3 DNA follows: TGTGCCAGCAAGAAGTTAGCGGACACAGATACGCAGTATTTT. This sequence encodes CASKKLADTDTQYF.

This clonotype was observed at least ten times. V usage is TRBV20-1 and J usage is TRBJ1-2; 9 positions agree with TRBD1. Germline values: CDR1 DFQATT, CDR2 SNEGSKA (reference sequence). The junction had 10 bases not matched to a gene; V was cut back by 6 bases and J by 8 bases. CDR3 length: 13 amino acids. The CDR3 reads CSARSGQGRGYTF. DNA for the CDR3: TGCAGTGCACGATCAGGACAGGGGAGAGGCTACACCTTC.

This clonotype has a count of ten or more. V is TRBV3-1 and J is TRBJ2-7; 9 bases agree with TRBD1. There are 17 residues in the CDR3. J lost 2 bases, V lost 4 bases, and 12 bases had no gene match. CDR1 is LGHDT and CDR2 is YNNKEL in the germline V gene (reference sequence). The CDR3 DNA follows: TGTGCCAGCAGCCTAAAGGGACAGGGTCTTTATCCCTACGAGCAGTACTTC. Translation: CASSLKGQGLYPYEQYF.

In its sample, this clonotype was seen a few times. DNA for the CDR3: TGTGCCAGCAGCCAATCGAGGAGACAGGACAGAGCTTTCTTT. Its translation is CASSQSRRQDRAFF. The J gene is TRBJ1-1, the V gene TRBV16; perhaps TRBD1 as D (6 bases). V was cut by 0 bases and J by 10 bases, with 15 bases left in between. Germline CDR1 is KGHSY and CDR2 is FQNENV. CDR3 length equals 14 residues.

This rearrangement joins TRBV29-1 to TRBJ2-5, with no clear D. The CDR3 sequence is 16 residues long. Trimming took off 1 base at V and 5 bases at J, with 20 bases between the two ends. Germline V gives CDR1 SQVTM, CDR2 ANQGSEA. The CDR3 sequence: CSVEGPRTLPGETQYF. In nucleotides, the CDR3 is TGCAGCGTTGAAGGTCCCCGGACGCTCCCCGGGGAGACCCAGTACTTC.

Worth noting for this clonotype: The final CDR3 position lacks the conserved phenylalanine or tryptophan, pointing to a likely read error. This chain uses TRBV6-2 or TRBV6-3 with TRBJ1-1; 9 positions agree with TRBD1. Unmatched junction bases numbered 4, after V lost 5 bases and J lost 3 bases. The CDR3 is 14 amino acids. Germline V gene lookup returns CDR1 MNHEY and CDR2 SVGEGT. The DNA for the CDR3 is TGTGCCAGCAGTCAGGACAGGGGCGACACTGAAGCTTTCTCT. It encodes CASSQDRGDTEAFS.